Each of the 28 T cell receptor beta chains below was sequenced from the same sample in a study of human T cells and chemical hapten exposure. Time point given: patch test 1, 2 weeks after DPC sensitization. The treatment: therapeutic diphenylcyclopropenone sensitization with weekly scalp DPC. TCRdb passed the RACE reads through MiXCR, listing each CDR3 protein once. The data contain around 99,000 distinct CDR3 sequences, around 12% of them seen just once; the ten biggest clones take up 2.1%. This specimen was whole blood, taken in connection with sensitization to the hapten diphenylcyclopropenone (DPC). The receptors here all came from a woman aged 40 to 50 with alopecia areata. Some clones in this sample may be carry-over from other donors' samples.

This sequence joins TRBV28 and TRBJ2-2; D is uncertain. Trimming took off 6 bases at V and 2 bases at J, with 7 bases between the two ends. Germline lookup yields CDR1 MDHEN and CDR2 SYDVKM. The CDR3 totals 13 residues. CDR3 nucleotide sequence: TGTGCCAGCAGGTTAACAAACACCGGGGAGCTGTTTTTT. Its protein is CASRLTNTGELFF.

V gene TRBV3-1 combines with J gene TRBJ2-1; D unclear. Trimming took off 1 base at V and 6 bases at J, with 13 bases between the two ends. The CDR3 runs 15 residues. The germline V gene has CDR1 LGHDT and CDR2 YNNKEL (reference sequence). The CDR3 loop is CASSQAGSRINEQFF. CDR3 DNA sequence: TGTGCCAGCAGCCAAGCCGGATCTCGTATCAATGAGCAGTTCTTC.

This clonotype was observed once. This rearrangement joins TRBV2 to TRBJ2-5, with 9 bases identical to TRBD1. From germline, CDR1 is SNHLY and CDR2 FYNNEI. The CDR3 totals 13 residues. The V segment lost 11 bases and the J segment 4 bases; nucleotides outside the gene matches: 8. CDR3 amino acids: CACHRGLRETQYF. The CDR3 region has the DNA TGTGCCTGCCACAGGGGGCTGAGAGAGACCCAGTACTTC.

This clonotype has ten or more counts. V gene TRBV18 combines with J gene TRBJ2-1; TRBD1 matches at 7 bases. J lost 7 bases, V lost 4 bases, and 10 bases had no gene match. This CDR3 is built from 15 residues. The germline V gene encodes CDR1 KGHSH and CDR2 LQKENI. The CDR3 sequence: CASSLRQGTGNEQFF. DNA for the CDR3: TGTGCCAGCTCACTCAGACAGGGAACCGGGAATGAGCAGTTCTTC. The variable domain in full, with the rest retrieved from reference TRBV18 and TRBJ2-1, is NAGVMQNPRHLVRRRGQEARLRCSPMKGHSHVYWYRQLPEEGLKFMVYLQKENIIDESGMPKERFSAEFPKEGPSILRIQQVVRGDSAAYFCASSLRQGTGNEQFFGPGTRLTVL.

The V gene is TRBV29-1, the J gene TRBJ2-7; 9 bases map to TRBD2. The CDR3 contains 13 residues. Per the germline V gene, CDR1 is SQVTM and CDR2 is ANQGSEA. V lost 4 bases, J lost 1 base, and 2 bases stayed unmatched. CDR3 loop: CSVGLAESYEQYF. CDR3 sequence (DNA): TGCAGCGTTGGACTAGCGGAGTCCTACGAGCAGTACTTC.

The V call is TRBV27, the J call TRBJ2-7; 10 positions match TRBD2. Germline V gives CDR1 MNHEY, CDR2 SMNVEV (reference sequence). The length of the CDR3 is 14 residues. The trim removed 7 bases at V and 5 bases at J, leaving 8 bases unmatched. The CDR3 DNA follows: TGTGCCAGCAACCCTAGCGGGAGTGGCAACGAGCAGTACTTC. Protein sequence: CASNPSGSGNEQYF.

This clonotype was detected ten times or more. In nucleotides, the CDR3 is TGTGCCAGCAGCTTAAGGGTGGCTAGTGAGACCGGGGAGCTGTTTTTT. It codes for CASSLRVASETGELFF. V and J are TRBV7-6 and TRBJ2-2; no firm D call. Trimming took 2 bases from V and 5 from J, leaving 15 bases between them. The CDR3 runs to 16 residues. CDR1 is SGHVS and CDR2 is FNYEAQ in the germline V gene.

The rearrangement links TRBV28 to TRBJ2-7, with 10 bases identical to TRBD2. The V gene's germline CDR1 is MDHEN and CDR2 SYDVKM. V trimming: 4 bases; J trimming: 4 bases; junction bases outside the gene matches: 4. This CDR3 spans 14 amino acids. CDR3 DNA sequence: TGTGCCAGCAGTTCCGGACTAGCGGAATACGAGCAGTACTTC. Translating it yields CASSSGLAEYEQYF. The whole variable domain, filled in from reference TRBV28 and TRBJ2-7, reads DVKVTQSSRYLVKRTGEKVFLECVQDMDHENMFWYRQDPGLGLRLIYFSYDVKMKEKGDIPEGYSVSREKKERFSLILESASTNQTSMYLCASSSGLAEYEQYFGPGTRLTVT.

There are a few counts of this clonotype. One end of the junction varies from germline; a read error may be responsible. The V call is TRBV5-5, the J call TRBJ2-1; 10 bases map to TRBD2. Germline CDR1 and CDR2: SGHKS and YYEKEE (reference sequence). The CDR3 has 14 amino acids. CDR3 protein: CASRLGLAFNEQFF. The CDR3 nucleotides are TGTGCCAGCAGGTTGGGACTAGCGTTCAATGAGCAGTTCTTC.

In its sample, this clonotype was seen a few times. This chain connects TRBV24-1 to TRBJ2-3; D gene uncertain. This CDR3 is built from 15 residues. The germline CDR1 and CDR2 sequences are KGHDR and SFDVKD. Trimming cost V 12 bases and J 2 bases, with 20 bases left between them. The CDR3 loop reads CAVAPRAVTTDTQYF. The CDR3 DNA reads TGTGCCGTCGCGCCTAGGGCGGTAACCACAGATACGCAGTATTTT.

The chain employs TRBV7-9 and TRBJ2-7; D might be TRBD1 or TRBD2, each matching 6 bases. V lost 5 bases and J lost 2, with 13 bases in between. Germline assignment: CDR1 SEHNR and CDR2 FQNEAQ (reference sequence). CDR3 size: 14 residues. CDR3 in DNA: TGTGCCAGCAGCCTTGAGGGGGGCCCCTACGAGCAGTACTTC. Translated, it gives CASSLEGGPYEQYF. The full variable domain, in which reference TRBV7-9 and TRBJ2-7 provide the parts outside the CDR3, is DTGVSQNPRHKITKRGQNVTFRCDPISEHNRLYWYRQTLGQGPEFLTYFQNEAQLEKSRLLSDRFSAERPKGSFSTLEIQRTEQGDSAMYLCASSLEGGPYEQYFGPGTRLTVT.

This clonotype showed up just a few times. The chain carries TRBV28 and TRBJ1-5, with D possibly matching TRBD1 (6 bases). V lost 5 bases and J lost 7, with 9 bases in between. This CDR3 has 12 amino acids. Germline V lookup: CDR1 MDHEN, CDR2 SYDVKM. Here the CDR3 reads CASSTGQQPQHF. CDR3 nucleotides: TGTGCCAGCAGTACTGGACAGCAGCCCCAGCATTTT.

The J gene is TRBJ2-4, the V gene TRBV6-6; the D gene is possibly TRBD2 (5 bases). This CDR3 has 14 residues. Between the trimmed V and J ends, which lost 4 bases and 3 bases, there was a span of 10 bases. The germline gives CDR1 MNHNY, CDR2 SVGAGI (reference sequence). CDR3 coding DNA: TGTGCCAGCAGTTCCCGTGAGGGCAAAAACATTCAGTACTTC. Its protein is CASSSREGKNIQYF.

This clonotype was recorded at least ten times. The CDR3 loop reads CASSLGLGNTGELFF. Written as DNA, the CDR3 is TGTGCCAGCAGCTTAGGTCTCGGGAACACCGGGGAGCTGTTTTTT. The V gene is TRBV7-9, the J gene TRBJ2-2; D uncertain. The germline V and J ends were trimmed by 1 base and 1 base, with 7 bases remaining between them. The CDR3 has 15 amino acids. CDR1 is SEHNR, CDR2 FQNEAQ, per germline (reference sequence). Drawing the rest from reference TRBV7-9 and TRBJ2-2, the complete variable domain is DTGVSQNPRHKITKRGQNVTFRCDPISEHNRLYWYRQTLGQGPEFLTYFQNEAQLEKSRLLSDRFSAERPKGSFSTLEIQRTEQGDSAMYLCASSLGLGNTGELFFGEGSRLTVL.

This clonotype has at least ten counts. CDR3 DNA: TGTGCCAGCAGTTTTAATTCGGGGAGGGCCGGTGAGCAGTTCTTC. Translating it yields CASSFNSGRAGEQFF. This chain uses TRBV6-2 or TRBV6-3 with TRBJ2-1, with TRBD2 matching over 7 bases. From germline, CDR1 is MNHEY and CDR2 SVGEGT. This CDR3 is 15 amino acids long. V lost 4 bases and J lost 9; bases outside the gene matches: 12.

There are a few counts of this clonotype. The chain carries TRBV20-1 and TRBJ1-1; tentatively, D is TRBD1 (5 bases). Per germline, CDR1 DFQATT and CDR2 SNEGSKA (reference sequence). Trimming took off 5 bases at V and 2 bases at J, with 18 bases between the two ends. This CDR3 is built from 15 residues. DNA of the CDR3: TGCAGTGCTCCCCTCCCTGGACACGGCAACACTGAAGCTTTCTTT. It encodes CSAPLPGHGNTEAFF.

V usage is TRBV20-1 and J usage is TRBJ1-4; D gene unclear. The CDR3 sequence is 14 residues long. The ends were cut back, 4 bases at V and 6 bases at J, with 15 bases in the middle. In germline, CDR1 is DFQATT, CDR2 SNEGSKA (reference sequence). CDR3 region: CSAMVQARDEKLFF. CDR3 bases: TGCAGTGCTATGGTGCAGGCGAGGGATGAAAAACTGTTTTTT.

The CDR3 region is CASSLVGGYNEQFF. CDR3 DNA sequence: TGTGCCAGCAGCTTAGTCGGGGGATACAATGAGCAGTTCTTC. V usage is TRBV7-9 and J usage is TRBJ2-1, with D possibly being TRBD2 (6 bases). Trimming shortened V by 1 base and J by 4 bases, and 8 bases separated the two germline ends. CDR3 length: 14 residues. Looked up from germline, CDR1 is SEHNR and CDR2 is FQNEAQ (reference sequence).

This sequence joins TRBV20-1 and TRBJ2-2; D remains unclear. Trimming removed 5 bases from V and 1 base from J, with 11 bases in between. Germline CDR1 is DFQATT and CDR2 is SNEGSKA (reference sequence). The CDR3 extends over 14 amino acids. The CDR3 loop is CSAPTNMNTGELFF. As DNA, the CDR3 is TGCAGTGCTCCCACTAATATGAACACCGGGGAGCTGTTTTTT.

The chain recombines TRBV18 with TRBJ1-1; 8 bases line up with TRBD1. Germline V gives CDR1 KGHSH, CDR2 LQKENI. Trimming removed 3 bases from V and 1 base from J; junction bases left unmatched: 10. The CDR3 covers 17 residues. CDR3 protein: CASSPFQGASGNTEAFF. The CDR3 nucleotides are TGTGCCAGCTCACCGTTCCAGGGGGCGTCGGGGAACACTGAAGCTTTCTTT.

This clonotype was counted a few times. The chain carries TRBV3-1 and TRBJ2-2; D might be TRBD1 (5 bases). The CDR3 is 14 residues long. Germline V gene lookup returns CDR1 LGHDT and CDR2 YNNKEL (reference sequence). V lost 2 bases to trimming and J lost 5 bases, with 9 bases between them. The CDR3 region is CASSQLTATGELFF. The DNA for the CDR3 is TGTGCCAGCAGCCAACTGACAGCTACCGGGGAGCTGTTTTTT.

This clonotype appeared a few times. The chain links TRBV9 to TRBJ1-2; D is unresolved. From germline, CDR1 is SGDLS and CDR2 YYNGEE. Trimming cost V 0 bases and J 5 bases, with 11 bases left between them. The CDR3 is made up of 14 amino acids. CDR3 in amino acids: CASSVGTEPYGYTF. The DNA for the CDR3 is TGTGCCAGCAGCGTAGGTACGGAACCTTATGGCTACACCTTC.

This clonotype was counted a few times. This chain joins TRBV6-1 and TRBJ1-4; TRBD1 matches at 11 bases. CDR1 and CDR2 (germline): MNHNS, SASEGT. V was clipped by 4 bases and J by 7 bases; unmatched bases: 11. This CDR3 spans 17 amino acids. As DNA, the CDR3 is TGTGCCAGCAGTGCCGGGACAGGGGGAGGGCCCAGTGAAAAACTGTTTTTT. Its translation is CASSAGTGGGPSEKLFF.

J is TRBJ1-6 and V is TRBV10-3, with 8 bases matching TRBD1. The CDR3 is made up of 14 amino acids. Per germline, CDR1 ENHRY and CDR2 SYGVKD. Trimming removed 5 bases from V and 8 bases from J; junction bases left unmatched: 5. The DNA of the CDR3 is TGTGCCATCAGTTCGGACAGGGTTGATTCACCCCTCCACTTT. Its protein is CAISSDRVDSPLHF.

This clonotype was counted a few times. This chain joins TRBV6-6 and TRBJ1-6; 9 nucleotides match TRBD1. Germline values: CDR1 MNHNY, CDR2 SVGAGI (reference sequence). Trimming took 6 bases from V and 7 from J; bases not matched to a gene: 7. The CDR3 loop spans 15 amino acids. CDR3 amino acids: CASRGRTGDNSPLHF. The CDR3 DNA sequence: TGTGCCAGCAGAGGGAGGACAGGGGACAATTCACCCCTCCACTTT.

V is TRBV28 and J is TRBJ2-3; D not resolved. Trimming took off 5 bases at V and 5 bases at J, with 5 bases between the two ends. CDR3 length equals 11 residues. Germline CDR1 MDHEN, CDR2 SYDVKM. The CDR3 reads CASSARDTQYF. The CDR3 nucleotides are TGTGCCAGCAGTGCCCGAGATACGCAGTATTTT.

The CDR3 spells CATWMKPGELFF. The CDR3 DNA sequence: TGTGCCACCTGGATGAAACCCGGGGAGCTGTTTTTT. V and J are TRBV28 and TRBJ2-2; D ambiguous. CDR1 and CDR2 from the germline V gene are MDHEN and SYDVKM. The CDR3 is 12 amino acids. Trimming pared 10 bases from V and 6 bases from J, leaving 12 bases between.

This clonotype was recorded a few times. This chain connects TRBV20-1 to TRBJ2-7; 12 bases agree with TRBD2. After removal of 2 bases from V and 6 bases from J, the junction contained 5 bases not matched to a gene. The CDR3 runs to 14 residues. Germline values: CDR1 DFQATT, CDR2 SNEGSKA (reference sequence). DNA of the CDR3: TGCAGTGCTAGAACTAGCGGGAGGATCGGCGAGCAGTACTTC. Protein product: CSARTSGRIGEQYF.